This TCR beta chain was sequenced for a study of long-term antiretroviral therapy in people with HIV. This CDR3 contains 13 residues. V lost 8 bases to trimming and J lost 3 bases; unmatched junction nucleotides: 8. Germline assignment: CDR1 GTSNPN and CDR2 SVGIG (reference sequence). There was at least one pre-ART PBMC sample for each donor, plus at least two post-ART PBMC samples. Survey-level resolution applied to immunoSEQ assay v3.0. The protocol was immunoSEQ multiplex PCR, while the TCRdb copy is restricted to in-frame clones and leaves out a portion. Of fewer than 25,000 clones detected, roughly four fifths appear once; the ten largest clones hold around 7.2%.

The chain has TRBV30 and TRBJ2-7; 9 bases match TRBD1. The source is a man in his thirties or forties with HIV. The starting material was unsorted PBMCs, obtained 1.5 years after starting antiretroviral therapy. This CDR3 is CARTGQGHYEQYF. The CDR3 region has the DNA TGTGCCCGTACCGGACAGGGGCACTACGAGCAGTACTTC. The entire variable domain, with the rest obtained from reference TRBV30 and TRBJ2-7, is as follows: SQTIHQWPATLVQPVGSPLSLECTVEGTSNPNLYWYRQAAGRGLQLLFYSVGIGQISSEVPQNLSASRPQDRQFILSSKKLLLSDSGFYLCARTGQGHYEQYFGPGTRLTVT.